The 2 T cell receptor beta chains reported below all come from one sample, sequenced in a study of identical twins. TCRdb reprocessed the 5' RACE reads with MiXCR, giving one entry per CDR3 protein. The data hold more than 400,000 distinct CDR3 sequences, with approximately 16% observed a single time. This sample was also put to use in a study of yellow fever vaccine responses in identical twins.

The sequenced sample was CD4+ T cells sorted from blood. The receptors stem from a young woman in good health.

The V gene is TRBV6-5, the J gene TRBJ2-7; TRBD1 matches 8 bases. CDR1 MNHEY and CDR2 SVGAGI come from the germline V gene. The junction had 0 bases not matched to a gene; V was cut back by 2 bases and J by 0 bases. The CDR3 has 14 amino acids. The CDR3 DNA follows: TGTGCCAGCAGTTACGGACAGGGCTCCTACGAGCAGTACGTC. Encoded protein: CASSYGQGSYEQYV.

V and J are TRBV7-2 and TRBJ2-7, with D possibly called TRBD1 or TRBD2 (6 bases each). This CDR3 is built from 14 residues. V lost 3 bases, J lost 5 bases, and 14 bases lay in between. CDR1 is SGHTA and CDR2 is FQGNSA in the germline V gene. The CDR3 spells CASSLPGATNEQYF. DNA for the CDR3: TGTGCCAGCAGCTTGCCGGGGGCGACCAACGAGCAGTACTTC. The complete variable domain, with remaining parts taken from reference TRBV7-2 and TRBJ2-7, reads GAGVSQSPSNKVTEKGKDVELRCDPISGHTALYWYRQSLGQGLEFLIYFQGNSAPDKSGLPSDRFSAERTGGSVSTLTIQRTQQEDSAVYLCASSLPGATNEQYFGPGTRLTVT.